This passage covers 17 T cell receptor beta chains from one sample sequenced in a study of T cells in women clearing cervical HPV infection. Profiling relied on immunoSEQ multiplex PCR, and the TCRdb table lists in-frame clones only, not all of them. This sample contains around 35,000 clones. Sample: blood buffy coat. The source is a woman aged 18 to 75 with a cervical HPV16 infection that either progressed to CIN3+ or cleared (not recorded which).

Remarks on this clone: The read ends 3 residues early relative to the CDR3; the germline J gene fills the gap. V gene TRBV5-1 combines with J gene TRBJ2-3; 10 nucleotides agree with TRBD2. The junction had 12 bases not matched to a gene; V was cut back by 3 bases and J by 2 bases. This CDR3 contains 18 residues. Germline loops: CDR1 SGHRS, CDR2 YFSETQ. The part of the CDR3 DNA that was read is TGCGCCAGCAGCTCGGCGGCTAGCGGGGGCTACACCACAGATACG. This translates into CASSSAASGGYTTDT. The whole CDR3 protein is CASSSAASGGYTTDTQYF.

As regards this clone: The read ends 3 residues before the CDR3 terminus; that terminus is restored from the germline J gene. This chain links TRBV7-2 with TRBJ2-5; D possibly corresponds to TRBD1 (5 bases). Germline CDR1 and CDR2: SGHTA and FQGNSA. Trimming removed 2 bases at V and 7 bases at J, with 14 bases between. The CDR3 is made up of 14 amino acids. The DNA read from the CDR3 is TGTGCCAGCAGCTTAAGGGGTGGCAAGGGGACC. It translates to CASSLRGGKGT. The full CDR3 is CASSLRGGKGTQYF.

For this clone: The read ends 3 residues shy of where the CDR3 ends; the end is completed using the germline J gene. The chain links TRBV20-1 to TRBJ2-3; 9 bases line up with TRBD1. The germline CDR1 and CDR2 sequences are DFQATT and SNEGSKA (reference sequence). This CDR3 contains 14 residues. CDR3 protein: CSARVQGAGETQYF. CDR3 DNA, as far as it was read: TGCAGTGCTAGAGTACAGGGGGCGGGAGAGACG.

The chain's CDR3 is CASSDMYNSPLHF. CDR3 DNA, as far as it was read: TGTGCCAGCAGCGACATGTATAATTCACCC. This chain uses TRBV2 with TRBJ1-6; D gene ambiguous. The DNA ends 3 residues before the CDR3 does, and the rest of the CDR3 is filled in from the germline J gene. The V and J ends lost 6 bases and 4 bases respectively, with 7 bases between them. The CDR3 has 13 residues. In germline, CDR1 is SNHLY, CDR2 FYNNEI.

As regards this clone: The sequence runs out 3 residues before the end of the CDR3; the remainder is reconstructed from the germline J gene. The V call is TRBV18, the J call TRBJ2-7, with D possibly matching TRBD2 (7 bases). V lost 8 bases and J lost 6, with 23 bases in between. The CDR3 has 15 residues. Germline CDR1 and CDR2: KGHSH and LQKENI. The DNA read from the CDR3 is TGTGCCAGCCGAACGGCCCCCGGGGGGCCGAGCGAG. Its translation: CASRTAPGGPSE. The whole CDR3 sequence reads CASRTAPGGPSEQYF.

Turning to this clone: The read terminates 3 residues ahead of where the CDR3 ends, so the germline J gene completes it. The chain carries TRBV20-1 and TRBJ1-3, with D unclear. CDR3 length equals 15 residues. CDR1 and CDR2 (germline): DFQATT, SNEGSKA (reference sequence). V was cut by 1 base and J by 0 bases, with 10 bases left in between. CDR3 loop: CSARANRGSGNTIYF. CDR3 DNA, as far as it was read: TGCAGTGCTAGAGCAAATCGGGGCTCTGGAAACACC.

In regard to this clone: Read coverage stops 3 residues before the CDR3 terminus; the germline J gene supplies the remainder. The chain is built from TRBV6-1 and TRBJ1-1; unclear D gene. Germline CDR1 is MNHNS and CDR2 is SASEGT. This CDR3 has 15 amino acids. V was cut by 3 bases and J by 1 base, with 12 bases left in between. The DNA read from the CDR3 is TGTGCCAGCAGTGATTTTTCGTCAGGGAACACTGAA. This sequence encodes CASSDFSSGNTE. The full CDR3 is CASSDFSSGNTEAFF.

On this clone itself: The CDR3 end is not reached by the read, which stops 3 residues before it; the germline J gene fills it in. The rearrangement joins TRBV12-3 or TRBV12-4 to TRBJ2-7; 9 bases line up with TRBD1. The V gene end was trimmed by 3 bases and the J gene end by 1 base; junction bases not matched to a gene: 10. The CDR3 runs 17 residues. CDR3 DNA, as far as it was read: TGTGCCAGCAGTTTGGCTCCCCCGGGACAGGGATCCTACGAG. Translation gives CASSLAPPGQGSYE. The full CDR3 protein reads CASSLAPPGQGSYEQYF.

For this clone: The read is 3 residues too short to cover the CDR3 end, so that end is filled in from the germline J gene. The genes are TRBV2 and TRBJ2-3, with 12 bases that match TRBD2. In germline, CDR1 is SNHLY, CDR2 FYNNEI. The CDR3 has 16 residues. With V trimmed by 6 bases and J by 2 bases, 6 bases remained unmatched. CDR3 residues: CASRPTSGGITDTQYF. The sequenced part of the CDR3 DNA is TGTGCCAGCAGGCCCACTAGCGGGGGGATCACAGATACG.

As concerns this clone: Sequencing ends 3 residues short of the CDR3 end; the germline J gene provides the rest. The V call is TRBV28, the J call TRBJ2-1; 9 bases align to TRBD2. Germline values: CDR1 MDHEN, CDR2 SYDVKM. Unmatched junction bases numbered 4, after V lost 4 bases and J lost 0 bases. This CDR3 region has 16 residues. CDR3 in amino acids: CASSSPSGASYNEQFF. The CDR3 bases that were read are TGTGCCAGCAGTTCCCCTAGCGGGGCCTCCTACAATGAG.

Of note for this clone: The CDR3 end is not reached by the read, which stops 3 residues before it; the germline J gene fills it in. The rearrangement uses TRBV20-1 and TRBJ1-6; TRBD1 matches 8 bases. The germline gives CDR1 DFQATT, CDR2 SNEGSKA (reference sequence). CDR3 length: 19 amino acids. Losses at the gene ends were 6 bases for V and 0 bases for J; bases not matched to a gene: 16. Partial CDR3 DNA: TGCAGTGCCCAACTATGGACAGGGCTTCGAAACTCCTATAATTCACCC. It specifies CSAQLWTGLRNSYNSP. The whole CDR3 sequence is CSAQLWTGLRNSYNSPLHF.

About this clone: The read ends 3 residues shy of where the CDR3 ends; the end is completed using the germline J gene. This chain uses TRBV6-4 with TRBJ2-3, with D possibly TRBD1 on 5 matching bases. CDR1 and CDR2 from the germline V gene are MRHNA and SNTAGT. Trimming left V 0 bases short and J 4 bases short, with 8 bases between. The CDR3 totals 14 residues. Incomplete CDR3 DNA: TGTGCCAGCAGTGACTCCCAGGGCGCAGATACG. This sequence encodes CASSDSQGADT. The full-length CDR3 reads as CASSDSQGADTQYF.

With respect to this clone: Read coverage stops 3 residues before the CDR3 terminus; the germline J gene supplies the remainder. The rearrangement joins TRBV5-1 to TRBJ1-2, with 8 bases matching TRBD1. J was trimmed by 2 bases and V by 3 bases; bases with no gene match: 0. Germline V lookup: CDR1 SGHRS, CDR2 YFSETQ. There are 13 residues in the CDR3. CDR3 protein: CASSSGGNYGYTF. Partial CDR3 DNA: TGCGCCAGCAGCTCAGGGGGCAACTATGGC.

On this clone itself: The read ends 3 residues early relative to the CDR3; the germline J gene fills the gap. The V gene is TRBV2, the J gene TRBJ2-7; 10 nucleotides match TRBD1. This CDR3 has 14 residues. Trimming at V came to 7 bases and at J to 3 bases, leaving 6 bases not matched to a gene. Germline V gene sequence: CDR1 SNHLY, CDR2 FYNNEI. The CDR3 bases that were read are TGTGCCAGCAAACCGGGACAGGGGTACTACGAG. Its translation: CASKPGQGYYE. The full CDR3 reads CASKPGQGYYEQYF.

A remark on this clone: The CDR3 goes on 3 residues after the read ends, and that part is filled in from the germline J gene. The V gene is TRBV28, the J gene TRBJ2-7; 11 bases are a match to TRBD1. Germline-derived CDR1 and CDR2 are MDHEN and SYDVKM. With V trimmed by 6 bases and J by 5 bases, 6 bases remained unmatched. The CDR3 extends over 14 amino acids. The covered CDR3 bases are TGTGCCAGCAGCACTGGGACAGGGGGTGACGAG. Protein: CASSTGTGGDE. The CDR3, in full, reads CASSTGTGGDEQYF.

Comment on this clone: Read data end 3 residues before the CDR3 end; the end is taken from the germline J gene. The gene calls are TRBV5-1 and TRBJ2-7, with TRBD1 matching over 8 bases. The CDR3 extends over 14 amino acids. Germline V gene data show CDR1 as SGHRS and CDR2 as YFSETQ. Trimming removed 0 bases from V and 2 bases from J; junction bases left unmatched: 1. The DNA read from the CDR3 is TGCGCCAGCAGCTTGGGGACAGGGACCTACGAG. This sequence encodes CASSLGTGTYE. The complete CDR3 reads CASSLGTGTYEQYF. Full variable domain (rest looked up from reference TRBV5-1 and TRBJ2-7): KAGVTQTPRYLIKTRGQQVTLSCSPISGHRSVSWYQQTPGQGLQFLFEYFSETQRNKGNFPGRFSGRQFSNSRSEMNVSTLELGDSALYLCASSLGTGTYEQYFGPGTRLTVT.

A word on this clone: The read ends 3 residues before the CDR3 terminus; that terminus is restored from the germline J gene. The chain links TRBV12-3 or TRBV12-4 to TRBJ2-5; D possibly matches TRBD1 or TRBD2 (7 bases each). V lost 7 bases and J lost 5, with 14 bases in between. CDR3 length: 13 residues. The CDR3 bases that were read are TGTGCCAGCATCCAGGGGGGAGGGGAGACC. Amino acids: CASIQGGGET. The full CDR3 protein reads CASIQGGGETQYF.